This T cell receptor (beta chain) was profiled in a study of blood T cell repertoires in COVID-19 (dated by TCRdb to the early 2020s). With regard to the full study: Samples covering the acute and convalescent phases of COVID-19 were provided by collaborators in the United States, Italy and Spain. The material from the prospective study consisted of cDNA or gDNA derived from T cells, B-cell-depleted T cells, or PBMCs. The dataset comprised deeply sampled blood TCRbeta repertoires from subjects exposed to, actively infected with, or recovered from COVID-19. A freely available public database, intended as a resource for researchers studying the immune response to SARS-CoV-2, is where the repertoires were released. Samples were obtained from the ongoing ImmuneRACE study (first 160 participants) and from 1,254 subjects provided by 6 global collaborators. Nearly every sample came with metadata listing a de-identified subject ID, COVID-19 status, age in years and sex. HLA class I and class II types, where available, came from metadata supplied by the sample provider rather than from assay-based typing. Beyond this particular receptor, the publication reports: How much clinical and demographic metadata was included differed by source and by participant, and the metadata was provided uncurated.

In the case of this clone: The target of this receptor is not known. Base qualities are not recorded, but no much larger clone differs from it by a single base.

CDR1 and CDR2 were assigned from the germline V gene (reference sequence) as SSHAT and FNYEAQ. After removal of 5 bases from V and 5 bases from J, the junction retains 5 bases not matched to a gene. Including the terminal cysteine and phenylalanine, the CDR3 comprises 13 residues. The entry retains the CDR3 DNA only, 39 bases that are in frame from base 1. The immunoSEQ Assay, a bias-controlled multiplex PCR, was used to amplify TCRbeta CDR3 regions from genomic DNA. Processing in the source paper ran as follows. Nucleated cell counts per sample were estimated from amplification of reference gene primers within the assay. To quantify the absolute abundance of each unique TCRbeta CDR3 rearrangement, sequence reads were collapsed and filtered. For each sample, productive Simpson clonality was calculated as the square root of Simpson's diversity index over productive rearrangements. TCRdb mirrors the immuneACCESS table, restricted to in-frame sequences. Some clones are absent from its copies; in checked studies, under half trace to an unresolved V gene, and the reason for the others is unknown. V, J and clone size derive from that table, while D and trimming were established from the DNA sequence. Across this sample there are roughly 250,000 clones, with 80% to 90% seen only once. Of the sample, 4% to 4.5% falls within the top ten clones.

Participants in the prospective study were aged about 18 to 89 years, lived in about two dozen United States geographic areas, and enrolled through a virtual design. In the prospective study, participants were assigned to cohorts based on the clinical history participants reported in a screening survey and a study questionnaire. Recovered participants in ImmuneRACE Cohort 3 were defined by two consecutive negative NP/OP PCR tests, clearance by a healthcare professional, or resolution of symptoms. In the prospective study, whole blood, serum and a nasopharyngeal or oropharyngeal swab were collected from each participant by mobile phlebotomists. Additional blood draws and questionnaires over an approximately 2-month period could optionally be provided by prospective study participants. Before DNA extraction, prospective study blood samples were shipped either frozen or at room temperature.

Sequenced: PBMCs or T cells enriched from blood (not recorded which). The sequence derives from a woman aged 25 to 45 who had recovered from COVID-19. The rearranged segments are TRBV7-7 and TRBJ2-5; 7 nucleotides in the junction match TRBD1. The nucleotides are TGTGCCAGCAGCCGCGACAGGGTGGAGACCCAGTACTTC. Translated, it gives CASSRDRVETQYF.